This T cell receptor (beta chain) was captured in a study of blood T cells in healthy people across ages. General study results and limits: More naive CD4+ cells and higher diversity were found in long-lived than in aged donors. Measured against age, TCR beta diversity per million T cells decreased in a roughly linear manner. The unsorted PBMCs prevented any conclusive comparison of naive versus antigen-experienced cells.

All donors came from Russia, were Caucasian and healthy, and spanned ages about 6 to 90. About this clonotype: Its specificity is not known.

Sample-barcoded 5' priming and a J-beta primer mix drove a second PCR of roughly 6 to 12 cycles. TCRdb redid the calling of the 5' RACE reads with MiXCR, one entry per CDR3 protein. Here the sample spans over 1.5 million distinct CDR3 sequences, around half being singletons. The V and J ends lost 0 bases and 7 bases respectively, with 25 bases between them. Germline CDR1 reads MNHEY; CDR2 reads SVGEGT. This CDR3 comprises 19 residues. The sequenced sample consisted of blood. This receptor was identified in a woman in her thirties or forties in good health. The chain combines TRBV6-2 or TRBV6-3 with TRBJ2-1; weak D call: TRBD2 (5 bases). The CDR3 sequence: CASSYSSNRGRTFGNEQFF. The DNA of the CDR3 is TGTGCCAGCAGTTACTCGTCTAATCGAGGGCGGACCTTTGGGAATGAGCAGTTCTTC.